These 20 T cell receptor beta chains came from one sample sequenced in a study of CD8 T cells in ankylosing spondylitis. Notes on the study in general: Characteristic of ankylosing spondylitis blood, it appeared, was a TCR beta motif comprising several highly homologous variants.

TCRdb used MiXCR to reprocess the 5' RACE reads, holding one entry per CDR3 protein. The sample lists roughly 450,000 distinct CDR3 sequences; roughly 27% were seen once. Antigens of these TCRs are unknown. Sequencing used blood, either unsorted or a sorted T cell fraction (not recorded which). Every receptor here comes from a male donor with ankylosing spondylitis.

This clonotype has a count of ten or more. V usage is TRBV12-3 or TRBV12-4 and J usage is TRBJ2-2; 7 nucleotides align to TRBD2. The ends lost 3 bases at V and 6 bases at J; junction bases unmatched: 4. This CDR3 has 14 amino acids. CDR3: CASSFSGGPGELFF. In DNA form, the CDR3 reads TGTGCCAGCAGTTTTTCGGGGGGACCCGGGGAGCTGTTTTTT.

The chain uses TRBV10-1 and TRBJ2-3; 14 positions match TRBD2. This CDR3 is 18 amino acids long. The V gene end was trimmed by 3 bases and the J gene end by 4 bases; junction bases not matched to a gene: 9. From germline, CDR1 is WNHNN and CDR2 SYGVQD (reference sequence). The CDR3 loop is CASSDPGTSGRLADTQYF. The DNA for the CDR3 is TGCGCCAGCAGTGACCCCGGGACTAGCGGGAGATTGGCAGATACGCAGTATTTT.

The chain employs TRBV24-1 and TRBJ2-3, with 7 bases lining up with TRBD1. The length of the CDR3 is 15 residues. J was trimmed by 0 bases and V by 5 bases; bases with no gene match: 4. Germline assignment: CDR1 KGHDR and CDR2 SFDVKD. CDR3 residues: CATSVLTGSTDTQYF. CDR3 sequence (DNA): TGTGCCACCAGTGTCCTGACAGGGAGCACAGATACGCAGTATTTT.

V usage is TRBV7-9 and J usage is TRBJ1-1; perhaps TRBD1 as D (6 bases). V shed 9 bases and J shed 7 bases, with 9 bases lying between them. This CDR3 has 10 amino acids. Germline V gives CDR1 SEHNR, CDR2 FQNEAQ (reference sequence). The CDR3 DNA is TGTGCCAGTGGGACAATTGAAGCTTTCTTT. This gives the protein CASGTIEAFF.

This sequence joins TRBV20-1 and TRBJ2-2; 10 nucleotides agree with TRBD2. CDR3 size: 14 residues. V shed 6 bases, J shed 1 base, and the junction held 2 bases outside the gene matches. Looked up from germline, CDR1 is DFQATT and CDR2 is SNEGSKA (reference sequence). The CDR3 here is CSAGTSENTGELFF. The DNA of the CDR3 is TGCAGTGCAGGGACTAGCGAGAACACCGGGGAGCTGTTTTTT.

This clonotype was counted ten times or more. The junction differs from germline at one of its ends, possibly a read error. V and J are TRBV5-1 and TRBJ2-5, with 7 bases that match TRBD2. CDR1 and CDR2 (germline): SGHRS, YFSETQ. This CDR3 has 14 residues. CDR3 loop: CASSLVAGEETQYF. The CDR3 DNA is TGTGCCAGCAGCTTGGTTGCGGGAGAAGAGACCCAGTACTTC.

As DNA, the CDR3 is TGCAGTGCTAGACTAGCGGGGGAGCAGTACGTC. This translates into CSARLAGEQYV. The V call is TRBV20-1, the J call TRBJ2-7; 9 nucleotides align to TRBD2. CDR1 is DFQATT and CDR2 is SNEGSKA in the germline V gene (reference sequence). Unmatched junction bases numbered 0, after V lost 2 bases and J lost 7 bases. The CDR3 length is 11 residues.

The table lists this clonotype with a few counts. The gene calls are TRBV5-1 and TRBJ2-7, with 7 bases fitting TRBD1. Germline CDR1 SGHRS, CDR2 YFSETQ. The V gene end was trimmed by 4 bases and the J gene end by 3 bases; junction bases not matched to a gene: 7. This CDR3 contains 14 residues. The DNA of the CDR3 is TGCGCCAGCAGCCGGGACAGCACGTACTACGAGCAGTACGTC. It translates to CASSRDSTYYEQYV.

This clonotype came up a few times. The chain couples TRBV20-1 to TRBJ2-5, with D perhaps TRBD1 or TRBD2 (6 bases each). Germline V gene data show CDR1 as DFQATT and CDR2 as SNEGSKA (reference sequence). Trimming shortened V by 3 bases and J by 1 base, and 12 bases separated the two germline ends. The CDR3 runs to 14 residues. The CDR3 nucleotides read TGCAGTGCTAGCCGGGGGCGGAGCCAAGAGACCCAGTACTTC. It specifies CSASRGRSQETQYF.

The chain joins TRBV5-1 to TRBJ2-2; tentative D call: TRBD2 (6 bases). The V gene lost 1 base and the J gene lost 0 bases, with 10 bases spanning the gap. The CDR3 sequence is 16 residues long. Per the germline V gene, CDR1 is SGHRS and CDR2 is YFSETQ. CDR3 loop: CASSLNSGTNTGELFF. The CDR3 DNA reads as TGCGCCAGCAGCTTGAATAGCGGTACGAACACCGGGGAGCTGTTTTTT.

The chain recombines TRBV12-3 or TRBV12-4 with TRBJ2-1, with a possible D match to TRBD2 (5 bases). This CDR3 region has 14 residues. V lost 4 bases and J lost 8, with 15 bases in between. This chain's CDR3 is CASSYQSGRYEQFF. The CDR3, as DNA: TGTGCCAGCAGTTATCAATCGGGGAGATATGAGCAGTTCTTC.

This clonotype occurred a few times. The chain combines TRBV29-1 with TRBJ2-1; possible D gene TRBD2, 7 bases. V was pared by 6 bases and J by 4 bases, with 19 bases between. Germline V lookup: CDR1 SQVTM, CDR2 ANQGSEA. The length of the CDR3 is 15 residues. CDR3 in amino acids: CSVKGGGGRYNEQFF. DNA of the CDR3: TGCAGCGTCAAGGGGGGGGGCGGCAGGTACAATGAGCAGTTCTTC.

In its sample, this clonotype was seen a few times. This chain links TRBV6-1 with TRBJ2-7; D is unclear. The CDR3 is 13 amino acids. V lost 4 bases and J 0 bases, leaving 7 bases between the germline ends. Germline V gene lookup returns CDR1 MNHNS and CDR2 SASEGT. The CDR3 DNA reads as TGTGCCAGCAGTGCGAAAAGCTCCTACGAGCAGTACGTC. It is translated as CASSAKSSYEQYV.

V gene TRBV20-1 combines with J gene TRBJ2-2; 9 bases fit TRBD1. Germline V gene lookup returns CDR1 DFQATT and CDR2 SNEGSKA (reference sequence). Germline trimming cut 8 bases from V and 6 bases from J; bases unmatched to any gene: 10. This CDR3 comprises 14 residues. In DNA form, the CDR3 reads TGCAGTTACTCTACGGGACAGGGTTCCGGGGAGCTGTTTTTT. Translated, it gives CSYSTGQGSGELFF.

CDR3 loop: CASSLGSGRVHEQFF. The CDR3 nucleotides read TGTGCCAGCAGCTTAGGGAGCGGGAGAGTCCATGAGCAGTTCTTC. The chain is built from TRBV7-6 and TRBJ2-1; 8 bases align to TRBD2. The junction had 7 bases not matched to a gene; V was cut back by 1 base and J by 8 bases. The length of the CDR3 is 15 residues. Germline CDR1 SGHVS, CDR2 FNYEAQ.

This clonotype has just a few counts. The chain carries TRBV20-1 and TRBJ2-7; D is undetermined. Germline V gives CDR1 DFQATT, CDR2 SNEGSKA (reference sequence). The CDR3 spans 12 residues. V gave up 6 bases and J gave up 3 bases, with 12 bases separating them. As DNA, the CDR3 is TGCAGTGCGAAAGGCAATTACTACGAGCAGTACTTC. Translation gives CSAKGNYYEQYF.

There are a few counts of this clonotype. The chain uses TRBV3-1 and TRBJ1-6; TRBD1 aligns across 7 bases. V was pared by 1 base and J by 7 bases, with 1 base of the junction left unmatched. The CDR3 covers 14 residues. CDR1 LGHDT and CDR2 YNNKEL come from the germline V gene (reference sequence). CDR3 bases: TGTGCCAGCAGCCAAGGACAGGGAAATTCACCCCTCCACTTT. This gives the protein CASSQGQGNSPLHF.

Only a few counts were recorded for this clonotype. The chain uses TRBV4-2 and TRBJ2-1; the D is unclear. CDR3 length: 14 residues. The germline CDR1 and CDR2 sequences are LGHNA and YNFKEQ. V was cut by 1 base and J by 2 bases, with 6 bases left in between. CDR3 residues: CASSQGPAYNEQFF. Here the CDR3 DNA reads TGTGCCAGCAGCCAAGGCCCGGCCTACAATGAGCAGTTCTTC.

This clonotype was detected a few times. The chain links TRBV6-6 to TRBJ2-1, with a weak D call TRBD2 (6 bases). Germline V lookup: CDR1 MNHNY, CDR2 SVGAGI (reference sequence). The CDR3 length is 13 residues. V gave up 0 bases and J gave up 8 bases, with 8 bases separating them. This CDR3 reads CASSYSGTHEQFF. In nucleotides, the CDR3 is TGTGCCAGCAGTTACTCCGGGACTCATGAGCAGTTCTTC.

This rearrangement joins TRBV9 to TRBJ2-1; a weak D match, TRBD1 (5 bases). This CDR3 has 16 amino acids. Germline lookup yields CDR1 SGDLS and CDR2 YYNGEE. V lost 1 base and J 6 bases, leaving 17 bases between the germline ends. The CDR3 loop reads CASSVTLFRGGNEQFF. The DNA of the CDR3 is TGTGCCAGCAGCGTAACCTTATTTAGGGGTGGCAATGAGCAGTTCTTC.